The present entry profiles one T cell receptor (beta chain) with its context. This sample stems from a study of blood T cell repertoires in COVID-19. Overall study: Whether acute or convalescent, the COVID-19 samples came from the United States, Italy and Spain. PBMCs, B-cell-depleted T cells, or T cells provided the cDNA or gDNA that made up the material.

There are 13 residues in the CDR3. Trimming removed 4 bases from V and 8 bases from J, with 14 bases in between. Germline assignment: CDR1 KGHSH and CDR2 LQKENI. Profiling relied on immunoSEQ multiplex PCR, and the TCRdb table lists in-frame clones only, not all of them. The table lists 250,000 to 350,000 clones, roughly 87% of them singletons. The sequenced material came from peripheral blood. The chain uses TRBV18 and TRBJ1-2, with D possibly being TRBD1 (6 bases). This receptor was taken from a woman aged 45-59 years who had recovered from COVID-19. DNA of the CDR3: TGTGCCAGCTCACAAACCTACAGGGAGGGCTACACCTTC. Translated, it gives CASSQTYREGYTF.